The 25 T cell receptor beta chains below all came from one sample that was sequenced in a study of blood T cells in healthy people across ages. Using a J-beta primer mix together with a sample-barcoded 5' primer, a second PCR was run for roughly 6 to 11 cycles. TCRdb recomputed calls from the 5' RACE reads with MiXCR, one row per CDR3 protein. The data hold over 600,000 distinct CDR3 sequences, with 35% to 50% observed a single time. The sample comprised blood. The receptor source for this set is a man aged 80 or over in good health.

This clonotype was counted only a few times. The chain joins TRBV20-1 to TRBJ1-5, with 10 bases lining up with TRBD1. CDR1 and CDR2 from the germline V gene are DFQATT and SNEGSKA (reference sequence). The CDR3 covers 13 residues. With 6 bases clipped from V and 4 bases from J, the junction kept 3 bases outside the gene matches. The CDR3 DNA sequence: TGCAGTGCAGAGGACAGGGGGAATCAGCCCCAGCATTTT. Amino acids: CSAEDRGNQPQHF.

V usage is TRBV10-3 and J usage is TRBJ1-2, with TRBD1 identical over 7 bases. The V and J ends lost 4 bases and 2 bases, in that order; junction bases with no gene match: 4. Germline V gene lookup returns CDR1 ENHRY and CDR2 SYGVKD. CDR3 length: 14 amino acids. CDR3 nucleotide sequence: TGTGCCATCAGTGGTCAGGGGGACAACTATGGCTACACCTTC. Translated: CAISGQGDNYGYTF.

The count of this clonotype is one. The chain joins TRBV6-2 or TRBV6-3 to TRBJ2-1, with 9 bases aligning to TRBD2. The germline gives CDR1 MNHEY, CDR2 SVGEGT. Trimming cost V 5 bases and J 9 bases; bases outside gene matches: 8. The CDR3 runs to 14 residues. CDR3 DNA: TGTGCCAGCAGTACCTCCGGGACTAGCTTTGAGCAGTTCTTC. This codes for CASSTSGTSFEQFF.

The chain is built from TRBV9 and TRBJ2-5, with TRBD1 as a possible D gene (6 bases). Germline assignment: CDR1 SGDLS and CDR2 YYNGEE. V gave up 0 bases and J gave up 5 bases, with 14 bases separating them. The CDR3 length is 15 residues. The CDR3 is CASSVATGNLETQYF. In nucleotides, the CDR3 is TGTGCCAGCAGCGTAGCTACAGGGAATTTGGAGACCCAGTACTTC.

For the CDR3, the DNA is TGTGCCAGCAGTGACAGGGGGCGTGATGGCTACACCTTC. As protein: CASSDRGRDGYTF. The chain has TRBV6-1 and TRBJ1-2, with TRBD1 matching over 8 bases. CDR1 MNHNS and CDR2 SASEGT come from the germline V gene. The CDR3 is 13 residues long. V trimming: 3 bases; J trimming: 6 bases; junction bases outside the gene matches: 3.

V and J are TRBV7-6 and TRBJ2-3, with D perhaps TRBD1 (6 bases). Germline V gives CDR1 SGHVS, CDR2 FNYEAQ. There are 15 residues in the CDR3. The germline V and J ends were trimmed by 5 bases and 6 bases, with 18 bases remaining between them. CDR3 in DNA: TGTGCCAGCAGCCCTGTTGGGGGCTTGGCGGATACGCAGTATTTT. Translation gives CASSPVGGLADTQYF.

V is TRBV20-1 and J is TRBJ2-5, with 8 bases matching TRBD2. V trimming: 0 bases; J trimming: 11 bases; junction bases outside the gene matches: 14. CDR1 and CDR2 from the germline V gene are DFQATT and SNEGSKA (reference sequence). The CDR3 covers 15 residues. The CDR3 spells CSARDGAGDQYEQYF. The CDR3 bases are TGCAGTGCTAGAGATGGAGCGGGAGACCAGTATGAGCAGTACTTC.

Concerning this clonotype: This may be a read error, as it is one base from a much larger clone. The chain uses TRBV20-1 and TRBJ2-5; 7 bases map to TRBD1. Germline trimming cut 2 bases from V and 5 bases from J; bases unmatched to any gene: 11. CDR3 size: 15 residues. Germline V lookup: CDR1 DFQATT, CDR2 SNEGSKA (reference sequence). The chain's CDR3 is CSARRRGQGSETQYF. Here the CDR3 DNA reads TGCAGTGCTAGAAGAAGGGGGCAGGGCTCGGAGACCCAGTACTTC.

The chain joins TRBV7-3 to TRBJ2-5; no clear D. This CDR3 is 14 amino acids long. Germline assignment: CDR1 SGHTA and CDR2 FQGTGA. V dropped 5 bases and J dropped 5 bases, with 15 bases sitting between them. CDR3 loop: CASSPRVLGETQYF. CDR3 nucleotide sequence: TGTGCCAGCAGCCCCCGCGTGTTGGGGGAGACCCAGTACTTC. Combining the CDR3 with reference TRBV7-3 and TRBJ2-5 gives the whole variable domain GAGVSQTPSNKVTEKGKYVELRCDPISGHTALYWYRQSLGQGPEFLIYFQGTGAADDSGLPNDRFFAVRPEGSVSTLKIQRTERGDSAVYLCASSPRVLGETQYFGPGTRLLVL.

The chain employs TRBV10-3 and TRBJ2-3; 12 nucleotides agree with TRBD2. Germline CDR1 is ENHRY and CDR2 is SYGVKD. J gave up 4 bases and V 5 bases, and 4 bases lay outside the gene matches. There are 15 residues in the CDR3. CDR3 sequence: CAISQASGRADTQYF. CDR3 DNA sequence: TGTGCCATCAGTCAAGCTAGCGGGAGGGCAGATACGCAGTATTTT.

The chain uses TRBV24-1 and TRBJ2-1; either TRBD1 or TRBD2 may fit D (5 bases each). Per germline, CDR1 KGHDR and CDR2 SFDVKD. The CDR3 runs to 18 residues. V shed 3 bases and J shed 0 bases, with 17 bases lying between them. The CDR3 nucleotides are TGTGCCACCAGTGATCCCCAGGGACGACCTCCCTCCTACAATGAGCAGTTCTTC. This encodes CATSDPQGRPPSYNEQFF.

This clonotype was seen a few times. The CDR3 spells CASSIDAGGYTF. The CDR3 coding sequence is TGTGCCAGTAGTATAGATGCGGGGGGCTACACCTTC. V is TRBV19 and J is TRBJ1-2, with D uncertain. The CDR3 loop spans 12 amino acids. V lost 0 bases and J lost 8, with 7 bases in between. From germline, CDR1 is LNHDA and CDR2 SQIVND (reference sequence).

This clonotype was seen a handful of times. V and J are TRBV3-1 and TRBJ1-2; 10 nucleotides agree with TRBD1. CDR1 is LGHDT and CDR2 is YNNKEL in the germline V gene (reference sequence). This CDR3 contains 17 residues. Losses at the gene ends were 4 bases for V and 7 bases for J; bases not matched to a gene: 15. DNA of the CDR3: TGTGCCAGCAGCCTGTATCACCGGGACAGGGGAGGAGGTGGCTACACCTTC. Translating gives CASSLYHRDRGGGGYTF.

The chain has TRBV5-1 and TRBJ2-5; no clear D gene. This CDR3 comprises 13 residues. CDR1 is SGHRS and CDR2 is YFSETQ in the germline V gene. V lost 0 bases to trimming and J lost 7 bases, with 10 bases between them. Here the CDR3 reads CASSLDGVATQYF. The CDR3 DNA follows: TGCGCCAGCAGCTTGGATGGAGTGGCGACCCAGTACTTC. Full variable domain (outside the CDR3, taken from reference TRBV5-1 and TRBJ2-5): KAGVTQTPRYLIKTRGQQVTLSCSPISGHRSVSWYQQTPGQGLQFLFEYFSETQRNKGNFPGRFSGRQFSNSRSEMNVSTLELGDSALYLCASSLDGVATQYFGPGTRLLVL.

The chain joins TRBV25-1 to TRBJ1-1; tentative D call: TRBD1 (5 bases). This CDR3 is 14 amino acids long. CDR1 MGHDK and CDR2 SYGVNS come from the germline V gene. Trimming left V 6 bases short and J 6 bases short, with 17 bases between. CDR3 sequence: CASRPGRSGSEAFF. As DNA, the CDR3 is TGTGCCAGCAGGCCGGGACGTTCAGGTTCTGAAGCTTTCTTT.

On this clonotype itself: Possible read error: a much larger clone is one base away. The chain couples TRBV4-1 to TRBJ2-7, with D perhaps TRBD1 or TRBD2 (5 bases each). The CDR3 is 18 amino acids. Looked up from germline, CDR1 is MGHRA and CDR2 is YSYEKL. Trimming removed 0 bases from V and 1 base from J, with 19 bases in between. This CDR3 reads CASSQDARRGGKSYEQYF. The CDR3 bases are TGCGCCAGCAGCCAAGATGCCCGCCGGGGCGGAAAGTCCTACGAGCAGTACTTC.

The V gene is TRBV20-1, the J gene TRBJ2-5, with 10 bases matching TRBD2. V gave up 6 bases and J gave up 0 bases; unmatched junction bases: 4. The CDR3 is 14 residues long. Germline V gene sequence: CDR1 DFQATT, CDR2 SNEGSKA (reference sequence). The CDR3 DNA reads as TGCAGTGCCAAGGGACTAGCGAACCAAGAGACCCAGTACTTC. It specifies CSAKGLANQETQYF.

This clonotype occurred many times. The chain is built from TRBV7-2 and TRBJ2-1, with TRBD2 as a possible D gene (6 bases). Trimming stripped 0 bases from V and 7 bases from J, with 13 bases between. The length of the CDR3 is 15 residues. Germline V CDR1 and CDR2: SGHTA, FQGNSA. The CDR3 DNA follows: TGTGCCAGCAGCTTAGCCGCGGGGCTAATAAATGAGCAGTTCTTC. Its protein is CASSLAAGLINEQFF.

The CDR3 is CASSQASGRHNEQFF. In nucleotides, the CDR3 is TGTGCCAGCAGCCAAGCTAGCGGGAGACACAATGAGCAGTTCTTC. The rearrangement links TRBV9 to TRBJ2-1, with 10 positions matching TRBD2. The CDR3 runs 15 residues. V lost 4 bases and J lost 5; bases outside the gene matches: 6. The germline CDR1 and CDR2 sequences are SGDLS and YYNGEE.

This clonotype was seen more than once but under ten times. V usage is TRBV15 and J usage is TRBJ2-7; D possibly corresponds to TRBD2 (5 bases). Per the germline V gene, CDR1 is LNHNV and CDR2 is YYDKDF (reference sequence). V lost 0 bases to trimming and J lost 6 bases, with 9 bases between them. The CDR3 sequence is 13 residues long. The CDR3 DNA follows: TGTGCCACCAGCAGAGACAGCGCGGGCGAGCAGTACTTC. As protein: CATSRDSAGEQYF. Full variable domain (rest looked up from reference TRBV15 and TRBJ2-7): DAMVIQNPRYQVTQFGKPVTLSCSQTLNHNVMYWYQQKSSQAPKLLFHYYDKDFNNEADTPDNFQSRRPNTSFCFLDIRSPGLGDTAMYLCATSRDSAGEQYFGPGTRLTVT.

The chain joins TRBV20-1 to TRBJ1-2; 9 bases line up with TRBD1. V was clipped by 3 bases and J by 5 bases; unmatched bases: 10. Germline values: CDR1 DFQATT, CDR2 SNEGSKA (reference sequence). The CDR3 spans 15 residues. This CDR3 reads CSARDWDRAEYGYTF. The CDR3 DNA is TGCAGTGCTAGGGACTGGGACAGGGCGGAATATGGCTACACCTTC.

The chain uses TRBV6-1 and TRBJ1-6, with a possible D match to TRBD1 (5 bases). This CDR3 region has 17 residues. Trimming removed 5 bases from V and 4 bases from J, with 18 bases in between. From germline, CDR1 is MNHNS and CDR2 SASEGT. The DNA of the CDR3 is TGTGCCAGCAGTCAAGATTATGGGGGATTGTATAATTCACCCCTCCACTTT. Its protein product is CASSQDYGGLYNSPLHF.

The chain uses TRBV4-2 and TRBJ2-3; 12 nucleotides line up with TRBD2. V shed 3 bases, J shed 6 bases, and the junction held 10 bases outside the gene matches. The CDR3 length is 17 residues. Germline CDR1 is LGHNA and CDR2 is YNFKEQ. The CDR3 loop is CASSHAGTSGPWDTQYF. DNA of the CDR3: TGTGCCAGCAGCCATGCCGGGACTAGCGGGCCTTGGGATACGCAGTATTTT.

This clonotype has only a few counts. This chain joins TRBV20-1 and TRBJ2-7; D is perhaps TRBD2 (6 bases). V was clipped by 3 bases and J by 1 base, with 10 bases between them. The CDR3 covers 13 residues. From germline, CDR1 is DFQATT and CDR2 SNEGSKA (reference sequence). The CDR3 loop is CSASSLASYEQYF. The CDR3 coding sequence is TGCAGTGCTAGTTCGCTAGCGTCCTACGAGCAGTACTTC.

Points on this clonotype: A much larger clone lies one base from this, so it may be a read error. This chain connects TRBV3-1 to TRBJ2-7; TRBD1 matches 7 bases. Germline trimming cut 7 bases from V and 0 bases from J; bases unmatched to any gene: 6. The CDR3 is 14 amino acids. Germline V gene sequence: CDR1 LGHDT, CDR2 YNNKEL (reference sequence). This CDR3 is CASKPTGSSYEQYF. For the CDR3, the DNA is TGTGCCAGCAAGCCGACAGGGAGCTCCTACGAGCAGTACTTC.